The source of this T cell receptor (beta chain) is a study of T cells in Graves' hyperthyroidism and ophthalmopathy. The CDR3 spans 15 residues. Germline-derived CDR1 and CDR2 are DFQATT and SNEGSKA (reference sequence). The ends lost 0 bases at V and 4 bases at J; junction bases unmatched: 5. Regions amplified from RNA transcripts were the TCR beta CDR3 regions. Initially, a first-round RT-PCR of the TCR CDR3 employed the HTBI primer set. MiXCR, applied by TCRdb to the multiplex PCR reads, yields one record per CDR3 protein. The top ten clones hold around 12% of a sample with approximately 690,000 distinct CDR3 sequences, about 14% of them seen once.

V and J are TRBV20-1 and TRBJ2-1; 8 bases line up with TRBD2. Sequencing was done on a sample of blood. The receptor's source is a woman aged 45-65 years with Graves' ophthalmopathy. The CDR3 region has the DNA TGCAGTGCTAGAGAAATACTAGCGGAATACAATGAGCAGTTCTTC. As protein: CSAREILAEYNEQFF.